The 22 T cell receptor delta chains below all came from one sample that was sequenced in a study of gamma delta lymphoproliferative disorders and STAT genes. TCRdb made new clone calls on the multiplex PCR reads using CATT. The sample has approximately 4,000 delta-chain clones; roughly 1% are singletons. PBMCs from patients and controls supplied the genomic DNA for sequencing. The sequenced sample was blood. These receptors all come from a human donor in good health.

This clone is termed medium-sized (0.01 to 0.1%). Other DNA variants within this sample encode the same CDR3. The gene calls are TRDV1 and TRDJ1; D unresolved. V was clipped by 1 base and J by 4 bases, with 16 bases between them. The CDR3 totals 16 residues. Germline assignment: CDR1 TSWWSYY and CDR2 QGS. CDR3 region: CALGEPPPQRRDKLIF. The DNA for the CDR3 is TGTGCTCTTGGGGAACCTCCTCCGCAAAGGCGCGATAAACTCATCTTT.

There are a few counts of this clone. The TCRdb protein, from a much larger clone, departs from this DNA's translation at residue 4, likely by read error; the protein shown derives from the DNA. The CDR3 nucleotides are TGTGCCTGTGGCACCCTCGGGGGAAGGTATACCGATAAACTCATCTTT. Translation: CACGTLGGRYTDKLIF. J is TRDJ1 and V is TRDV2; D perhaps matches TRDD3 (6 bases). Germline loops: CDR1 GEAIGNYY, CDR2 EKD. CDR3 length: 16 residues.

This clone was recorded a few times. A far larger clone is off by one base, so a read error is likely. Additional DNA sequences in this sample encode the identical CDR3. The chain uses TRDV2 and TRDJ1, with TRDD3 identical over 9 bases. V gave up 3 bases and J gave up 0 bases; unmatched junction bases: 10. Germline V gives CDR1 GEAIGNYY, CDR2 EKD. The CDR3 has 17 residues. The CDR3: CACDLLGDTLYTDKLIF. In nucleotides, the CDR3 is TGTGCCTGTGACTTACTGGGGGACACCCTTTACACCGATAAACTCATCTTT.

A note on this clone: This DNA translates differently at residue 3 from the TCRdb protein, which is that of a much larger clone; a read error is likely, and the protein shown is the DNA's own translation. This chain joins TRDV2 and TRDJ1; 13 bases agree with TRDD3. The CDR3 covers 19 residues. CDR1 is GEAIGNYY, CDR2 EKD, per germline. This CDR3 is CARDTRYWGIRGTTDKLIF. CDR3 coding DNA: TGTGCCCGTGACACCCGATACTGGGGGATACGCGGGACCACCGATAAACTCATCTTT.

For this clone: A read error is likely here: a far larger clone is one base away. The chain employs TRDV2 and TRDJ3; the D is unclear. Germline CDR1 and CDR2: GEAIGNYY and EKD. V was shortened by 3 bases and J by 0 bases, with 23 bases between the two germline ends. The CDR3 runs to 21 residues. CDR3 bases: TGTGCCTGTGACCTTAAACTCTACGTTCTCGGGAACTCCTGGGACACCCGACAGATGTTTTTC. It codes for CACDLKLYVLGNSWDTRQMFF.

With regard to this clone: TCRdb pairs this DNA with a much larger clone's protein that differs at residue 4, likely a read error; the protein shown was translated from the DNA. Written as DNA, the CDR3 is TGTGCTCTTAGGGAACTCGCTCCCTACTGGGGACTCAAGGGGGCCTACACCGATAAACTCATCTTT. It specifies CALRELAPYWGLKGAYTDKLIF. The gene calls are TRDV1 and TRDJ1, with 7 bases identical to TRDD3. The CDR3 is 22 residues long. Germline values: CDR1 TSWWSYY, CDR2 QGS.

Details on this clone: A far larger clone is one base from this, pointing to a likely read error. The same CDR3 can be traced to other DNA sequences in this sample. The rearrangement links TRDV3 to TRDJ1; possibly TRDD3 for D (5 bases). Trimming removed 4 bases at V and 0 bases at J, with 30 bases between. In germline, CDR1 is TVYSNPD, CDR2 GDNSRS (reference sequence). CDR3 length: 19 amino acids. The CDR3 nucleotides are TGTGCCTCCCCACTCACTATTCCCGGGAGGGATTTGTACACCGATAAACTCATCTTT. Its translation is CASPLTIPGRDLYTDKLIF.

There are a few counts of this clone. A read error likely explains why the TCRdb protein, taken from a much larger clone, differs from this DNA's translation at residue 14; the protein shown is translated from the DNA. CDR3 sequence (DNA): TGTGCCTGTGATGAGGTTACTGGGGGATTGTTGGGCGATAACCTCATCTTT. This encodes CACDEVTGGLLGDNLIF. The chain recombines TRDV2 with TRDJ1, with 10 nucleotides matching TRDD3. The CDR3 spans 17 residues. Per the germline V gene, CDR1 is GEAIGNYY and CDR2 is EKD.

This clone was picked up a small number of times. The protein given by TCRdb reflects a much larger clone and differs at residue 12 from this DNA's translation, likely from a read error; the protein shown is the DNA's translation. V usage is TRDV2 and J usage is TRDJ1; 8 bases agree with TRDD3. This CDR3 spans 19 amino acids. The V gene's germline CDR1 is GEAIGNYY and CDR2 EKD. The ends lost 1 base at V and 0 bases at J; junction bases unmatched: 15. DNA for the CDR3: TGTGCCTGTGACACAGCATTCGCTGGGGGACAGTGGTACACCGATAAACTCATCTTT. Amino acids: CACDTAFAGGQWYTDKLIF.

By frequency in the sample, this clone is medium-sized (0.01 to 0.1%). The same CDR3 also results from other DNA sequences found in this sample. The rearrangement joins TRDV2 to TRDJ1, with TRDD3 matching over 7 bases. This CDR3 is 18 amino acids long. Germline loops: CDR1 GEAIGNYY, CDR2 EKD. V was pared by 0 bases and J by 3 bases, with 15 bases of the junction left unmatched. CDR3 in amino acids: CACDTVAGGSVVSDKLIF. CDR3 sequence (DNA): TGTGCCTGTGACACCGTAGCCGGGGGATCTGTTGTATCCGATAAACTCATCTTT.

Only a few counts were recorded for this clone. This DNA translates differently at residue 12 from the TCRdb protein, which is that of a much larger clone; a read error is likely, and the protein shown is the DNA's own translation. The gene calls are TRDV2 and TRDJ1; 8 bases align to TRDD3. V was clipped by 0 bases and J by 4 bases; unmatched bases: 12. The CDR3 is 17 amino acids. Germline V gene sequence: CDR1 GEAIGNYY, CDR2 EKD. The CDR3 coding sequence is TGTGCCTGTGACACCCTACTGGGGGCCGAGTACATCGATAAACTCATCTTT. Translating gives CACDTLLGAEYIDKLIF.

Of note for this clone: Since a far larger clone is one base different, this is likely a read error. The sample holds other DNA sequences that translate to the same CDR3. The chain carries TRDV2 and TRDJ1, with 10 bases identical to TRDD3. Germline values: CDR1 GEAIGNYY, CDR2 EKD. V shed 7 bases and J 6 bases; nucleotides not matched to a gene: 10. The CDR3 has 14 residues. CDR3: CACDLLGDLHKLIF. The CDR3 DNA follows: TGTGCCTGCGACTTACTGGGGGATCTTCATAAACTCATCTTT.

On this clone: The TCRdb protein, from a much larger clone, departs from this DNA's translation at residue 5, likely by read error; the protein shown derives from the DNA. CDR3 region: CACDAILGDTLGGTDKLIF. In nucleotides, the CDR3 is TGTGCCTGTGACGCGATACTGGGGGATACGTTAGGAGGGACCGATAAACTCATCTTT. J is TRDJ1 and V is TRDV2; 13 nucleotides agree with TRDD3. Germline trimming cut 3 bases from V and 2 bases from J; bases unmatched to any gene: 14. The CDR3 extends over 19 amino acids. Germline V gene sequence: CDR1 GEAIGNYY, CDR2 EKD.

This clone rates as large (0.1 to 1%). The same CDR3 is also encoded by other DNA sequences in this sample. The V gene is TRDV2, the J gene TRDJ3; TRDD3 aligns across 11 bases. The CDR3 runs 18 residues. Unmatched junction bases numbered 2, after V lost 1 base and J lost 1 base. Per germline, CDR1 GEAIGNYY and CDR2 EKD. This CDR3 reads CACDTGGYASWDTRQMFF. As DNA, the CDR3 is TGTGCCTGTGACACTGGGGGATACGCGTCCTGGGACACCCGACAGATGTTTTTC.

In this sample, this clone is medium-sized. The CDR3 DNA sequence: TGTGCCCAAGAGTACTCACCGGGGGGATACTGGATGAAACTCATCTTT. This translates into CAQEYSPGGYWMKLIF. The V and J genes are TRDV3 and TRDJ1; 9 bases line up with TRDD3. This CDR3 spans 16 amino acids. CDR1 is TVYSNPD and CDR2 is GDNSRS in the germline V gene (reference sequence). Germline trimming cut 5 bases from V and 8 bases from J; bases unmatched to any gene: 21.

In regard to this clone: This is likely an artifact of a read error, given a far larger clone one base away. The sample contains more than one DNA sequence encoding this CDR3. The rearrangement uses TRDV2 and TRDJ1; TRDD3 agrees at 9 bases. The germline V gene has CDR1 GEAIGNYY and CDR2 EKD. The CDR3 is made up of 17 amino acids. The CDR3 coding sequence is TGCGCCTGTGACCCCCCCCACACTGGGGGACACACCGATAAACTCATCTTT. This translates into CACDPPHTGGHTDKLIF.

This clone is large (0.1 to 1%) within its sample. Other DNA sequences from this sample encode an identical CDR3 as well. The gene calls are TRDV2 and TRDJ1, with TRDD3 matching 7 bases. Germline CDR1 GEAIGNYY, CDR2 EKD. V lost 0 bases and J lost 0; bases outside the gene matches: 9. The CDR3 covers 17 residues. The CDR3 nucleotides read TGTGCCTGTGACACCGTTACCCCTGGGGGTTACACCGATAAACTCATCTTT. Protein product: CACDTVTPGGYTDKLIF.

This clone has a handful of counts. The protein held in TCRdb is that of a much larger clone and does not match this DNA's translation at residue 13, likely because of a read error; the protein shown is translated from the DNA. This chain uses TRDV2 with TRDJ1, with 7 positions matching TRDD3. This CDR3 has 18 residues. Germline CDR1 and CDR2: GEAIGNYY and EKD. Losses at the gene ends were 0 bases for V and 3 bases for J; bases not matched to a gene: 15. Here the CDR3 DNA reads TGTGCCTGTGACACCGTTGGGGGAGAATGGGGGTACGCCGATAAACTCATCTTT. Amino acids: CACDTVGGEWGYADKLIF.

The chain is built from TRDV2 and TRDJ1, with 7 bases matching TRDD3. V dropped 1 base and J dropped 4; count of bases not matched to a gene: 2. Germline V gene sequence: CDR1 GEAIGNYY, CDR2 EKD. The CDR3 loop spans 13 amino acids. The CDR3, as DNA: TGTGCCTGTGACACGCGGGGGATCGATAAACTCATCTTT. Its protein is CACDTRGIDKLIF.

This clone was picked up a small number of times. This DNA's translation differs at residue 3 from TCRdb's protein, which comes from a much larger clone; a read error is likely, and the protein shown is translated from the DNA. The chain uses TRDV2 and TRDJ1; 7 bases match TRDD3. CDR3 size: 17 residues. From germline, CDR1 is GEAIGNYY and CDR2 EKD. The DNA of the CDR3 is TGTGCCCGTGACGCCTTAACGAGGGATACTCACACCGATAAACTCATCTTT. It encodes CARDALTRDTHTDKLIF.

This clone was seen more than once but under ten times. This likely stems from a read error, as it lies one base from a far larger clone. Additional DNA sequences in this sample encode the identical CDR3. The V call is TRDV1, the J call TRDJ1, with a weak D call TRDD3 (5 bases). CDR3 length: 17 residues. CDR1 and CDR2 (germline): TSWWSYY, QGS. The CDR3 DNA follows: TGTGCCCTTGGGGAACTTCTAGGGGCCCGAGCGGGCGATAAACTCATCTTT. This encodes CALGELLGARAGDKLIF.

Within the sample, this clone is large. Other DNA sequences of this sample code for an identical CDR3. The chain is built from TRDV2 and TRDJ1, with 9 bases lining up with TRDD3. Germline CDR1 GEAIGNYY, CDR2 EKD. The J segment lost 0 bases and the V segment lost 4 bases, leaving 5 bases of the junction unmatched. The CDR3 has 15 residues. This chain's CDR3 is CACDILGEHTDKLIF. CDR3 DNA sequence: TGTGCCTGTGATATACTGGGGGAGCACACCGATAAACTCATCTTT.